This T cell receptor (beta chain) was sequenced in a study of control samples from healthy donors and cancer patients. The germline V and J ends were trimmed by 2 bases and 5 bases, with 10 bases remaining between them. The germline V gene encodes CDR1 SGHTS and CDR2 YDEGEE. The CDR3 loop spans 13 amino acids. Repertoires were generated with immunoSEQ multiplex PCR, while TCRdb's copy carries only in-frame clones and drops some. The sample holds more than 75,000 clones, roughly 89% seen once. This sequence originates from a woman aged 55-69 years with head and neck cancer. Material for sequencing was PBMCs. The genes are TRBV5-8 and TRBJ2-5; D is tentatively TRBD1 or TRBD2 (5 bases each). For the CDR3, the DNA is TGTGCCAGCAGCTTCCGGGGCCGGGAGACCCAGTACTTC. Translated, it gives CASSFRGRETQYF. The full variable domain, completed using reference TRBV5-8 and TRBJ2-5, is EAGVTQSPTHLIKTRGQQATLRCSPISGHTSVYWYQQALGLGLQFLLWYDEGEERNRGNFPPRFSGRQFPNYSSELNVNALELEDSALYLCASSFRGRETQYFGPGTRLLVL.